A single sample gave rise to the 16 T cell receptor beta chains below, sequenced in a study of glioma-infiltrating T cells after dendritic cell vaccination. Assay: immunoSEQ multiplex PCR; the TCRdb copy retains only in-frame clones and omits some. The repertoire holds 50,000 to 70,000 clones, with around 83% as singletons. The time point is: after dendritic cell vaccination, including at tumor progression/relapse. The sequencing used blood, collected after dendritic cell vaccination. These receptors originate from a human donor with glioblastoma.

The rearrangement joins TRBV11-3 to TRBJ2-7; 7 bases align to TRBD1. The V gene's germline CDR1 is SGHNT and CDR2 YENEEA. This CDR3 has 14 residues. V lost 5 bases and J lost 2; bases outside the gene matches: 6. The CDR3 DNA reads as TGTGCCAGCAGCGCGGACAGGATTCCCTACGAGCAGTACTTC. Its translation is CASSADRIPYEQYF. Supplemented by reference TRBV11-3 and TRBJ2-7, the full variable domain reads EAGVVQSPRYKIIEKKQPVAFWCNPISGHNTLYWYLQNLGQGPELLIRYENEEAVDDSQLPKDRFSAERLKGVDSTLKIQPAELGDSAVYLCASSADRIPYEQYFGPGTRLTVT.

The V gene is TRBV12-5, the J gene TRBJ2-2; D unresolved. The CDR3 consists of 16 residues. Germline V CDR1 and CDR2: LGHNT, FRNRAP. The ends were cut back, 6 bases at V and 0 bases at J, with 14 bases in the middle. CDR3: CASGRQELTNTGELFF. CDR3 DNA: TGTGCTAGTGGCAGACAAGAACTGACGAACACCGGGGAGCTGTTTTTT.

The gene calls are TRBV4-1 and TRBJ2-7; D might be TRBD1 (6 bases). The ends were cut back, 2 bases at V and 3 bases at J, with 14 bases in the middle. The germline V gene has CDR1 MGHRA and CDR2 YSYEKL. This CDR3 has 15 amino acids. The CDR3 DNA is TGCGCCAGCAGCCAAATACCTGACAGGAACTACGAGCAGTACTTC. Protein product: CASSQIPDRNYEQYF.

This clone was picked up a small number of times. The chain is built from TRBV7-8 and TRBJ1-2; the match to TRBD1 covers 9 bases. The germline gives CDR1 SGHVS, CDR2 FQNEAQ. V was clipped by 4 bases and J by 10 bases; unmatched bases: 10. This CDR3 has 14 amino acids. The CDR3 sequence: CASSYDPGQGYYTF. The CDR3 bases are TGTGCCAGCAGCTATGATCCGGGACAGGGCTACTACACCTTC.

The genes are TRBV19 and TRBJ1-1; 8 bases line up with TRBD1. Trimming removed 0 bases from V and 1 base from J; junction bases left unmatched: 10. This CDR3 is 18 amino acids long. Looked up from germline, CDR1 is LNHDA and CDR2 is SQIVND (reference sequence). The chain's CDR3 is CASSIDLWTGKRNTEAFF. The CDR3 nucleotides read TGTGCCAGTAGTATAGATTTATGGACAGGGAAAAGGAACACTGAAGCTTTCTTT.

The table lists this clone with a few counts. The V call is TRBV5-4, the J call TRBJ2-3, with D perhaps TRBD2 (5 bases). CDR1 SGHNT and CDR2 YYREEE come from the germline V gene (reference sequence). The germline V and J ends were trimmed by 4 bases and 2 bases, with 11 bases remaining between them. CDR3 size: 14 residues. The CDR3 DNA is TGTGCCAGCAGCCTCGGGGAGAACACAGATACGCAGTATTTT. It yields the protein CASSLGENTDTQYF.

The J gene is TRBJ2-5, the V gene TRBV18; a possible D gene is TRBD2 (7 bases). Germline CDR1 and CDR2: KGHSH and LQKENI. V was trimmed by 2 bases and J by 5 bases, leaving 9 bases between them. This CDR3 comprises 13 residues. The CDR3 region has the DNA TGTGCCAGCTCACCAGCGGGGGCCGAGACCCAGTACTTC. It encodes CASSPAGAETQYF.

This sequence joins TRBV10-3 and TRBJ1-5, with TRBD1 identical over 7 bases. The V and J ends lost 0 bases and 2 bases, in that order; junction bases with no gene match: 1. This CDR3 spans 15 amino acids. In germline, CDR1 is ENHRY, CDR2 SYGVKD. The CDR3 reads CAISESTGGNQPQHF. The CDR3 region has the DNA TGTGCCATCAGTGAGTCTACAGGGGGCAATCAGCCCCAGCATTTT.

The CDR3 reads CSVVELAGGPTDTQYF. As DNA, the CDR3 is TGCAGCGTGGTAGAACTAGCGGGGGGGCCCACAGATACGCAGTATTTT. The gene calls are TRBV29-1 and TRBJ2-3; 13 bases are shared with TRBD2. V lost 6 bases and J lost 2; bases outside the gene matches: 8. This CDR3 is 16 amino acids long. Germline values: CDR1 SQVTM, CDR2 ANQGSEA.

This chain uses TRBV5-1 with TRBJ2-3, with TRBD2 matching over 8 bases. This CDR3 has 13 amino acids. The V and J ends lost 4 bases and 5 bases, in that order; junction bases with no gene match: 3. From germline, CDR1 is SGHRS and CDR2 YFSETQ. This chain's CDR3 is CASSGRGGDTQYF. In DNA form, the CDR3 reads TGCGCCAGCAGCGGCCGGGGGGGAGATACGCAGTATTTT.

The genes are TRBV7-8 and TRBJ1-2; D is undetermined. The V and J ends lost 4 bases and 3 bases respectively, with 9 bases between them. Germline loops: CDR1 SGHVS, CDR2 FQNEAQ. The CDR3 consists of 13 residues. CDR3: CASSSTLDYGYTF. CDR3 DNA: TGTGCCAGCAGCTCTACTCTAGACTATGGCTACACCTTC.

This clone was seen just once. This chain connects TRBV25-1 to TRBJ1-2; TRBD1 matches 11 bases. The germline V gene has CDR1 MGHDK and CDR2 SYGVNS. The CDR3 loop spans 16 amino acids. J lost 8 bases, V lost 5 bases, and 13 bases had no gene match. In DNA, the CDR3 is TGTGCCAGCAGTCCAAGACCGGGACAGGGGGAGGAAGGCTACACCTTC. Residues: CASSPRPGQGEEGYTF.

The gene calls are TRBV7-9 and TRBJ2-1; TRBD1 agrees at 10 bases. V shed 5 bases, J shed 10 bases, and the junction held 5 bases outside the gene matches. There are 13 residues in the CDR3. CDR1 is SEHNR, CDR2 FQNEAQ, per germline (reference sequence). The CDR3 DNA is TGTGCCAGCAGCCCTGGACAGGGGGGCGAGCAGTTCTTC. It translates to CASSPGQGGEQFF.

The rearrangement joins TRBV28 to TRBJ1-1, with TRBD1 as a possible D gene (6 bases). This CDR3 is 14 amino acids long. Germline values: CDR1 MDHEN, CDR2 SYDVKM. V gave up 3 bases and J gave up 4 bases, with 12 bases separating them. CDR3 DNA sequence: TGTGCCAGCAGTTTCTATCAGGGGACCACTGAAGCTTTCTTT. Residues: CASSFYQGTTEAFF.

The J gene is TRBJ2-7, the V gene TRBV19; TRBD1 might be the D (5 bases). Germline CDR1 is LNHDA and CDR2 is SQIVND (reference sequence). Trimming shortened V by 3 bases and J by 6 bases, and 15 bases separated the two germline ends. CDR3 length: 14 residues. CDR3 loop: CASSMQGKKAEQYF. The CDR3 DNA reads TGTGCCAGTAGTATGCAGGGTAAGAAGGCCGAGCAGTACTTC.

The V call is TRBV2, the J call TRBJ1-1; D unresolved. The CDR3 has 13 residues. Germline CDR1 reads SNHLY; CDR2 reads FYNNEI. The V end lost 7 bases, the J end lost 0 bases, and 9 bases lay between the germline ends. The CDR3 region has the DNA TGTGCCAGCATGAGATTCATGAACACTGAAGCTTTCTTT. Translated, it gives CASMRFMNTEAFF.